The clone carrying this TCR beta chain was seen a single time. This entry belongs to a study of blood T cell repertoires in COVID-19. This CDR3 has 18 amino acids. V shed 0 bases and J 6 bases; nucleotides not matched to a gene: 13. From germline, CDR1 is SGHAT and CDR2 FQDESV (reference sequence). Using immunoSEQ multiplex PCR, the repertoire was profiled, and TCRdb retains in-frame clones only, with some absent. Counted here are 99,000 or so clones, less than 90% occurring once; the ten biggest clones make up 3.5% to 5%. The sequenced material came from peripheral blood. The clonotype was recovered from a man aged 45 to 65 with acute or convalescent COVID-19. The chain couples TRBV11-1 to TRBJ2-1, with TRBD2 matching 8 bases. CDR3 region: CASSLARSGRAPGNEQFF. For the CDR3, the DNA is TGTGCCAGCAGCTTAGCCCGATCCGGGAGGGCCCCAGGCAATGAGCAGTTCTTC.